A single TCR beta chain is shown here with its context. Antigen specificity is unknown. Germline V gene data show CDR1 as MDHEN and CDR2 as SYDVKM. This CDR3 is 15 amino acids long. Trimming cost V 6 bases and J 1 base, with 16 bases left between them. This specimen comes from a study of shared clonotypes between healthy human individuals. At the level of the study: A donor's plate count was three for CD4 naive and three for CD4 memory; CD8 naive had two and CD8 memory one. The study's findings and limits: Sharing across four donors was seen in roughly 5% of naive CD4 clonotypes.

It was 200 to 250 ng DNA, 33,000 or so T cell genomes, that sorted-subset replicate PCRs used. As handled by the study authors: In the immunoSEQ data, sequences were junction-only and lacked quality scores, so filtering differed. Profiling relied on immunoSEQ multiplex PCR, and the TCRdb table lists in-frame clones only, not all of them. The V and J calls and the clone size are those of that table, but D and trimming were determined from the DNA. The profile shows 1.5 million to 2.5 million clones, approximately 94% of them singletons. Only CD45RO-negative cells positively selected for CCR7 counted as naive CD8 cells, so terminally differentiated effector memory CD45RA+ cells were excluded.

This clonotype originated in a man aged 18-30 years in good health. Sequenced: naive CD8+ T cells sorted from blood. The V and J genes are TRBV28 and TRBJ2-7; weak D call: TRBD2 (6 bases). In DNA form, the CDR3 reads TGTGCCAGCAGCTCGACCGGGACTGCTTCCTACGAGCAGTACTTC. Encoded protein: CASSSTGTASYEQYF.